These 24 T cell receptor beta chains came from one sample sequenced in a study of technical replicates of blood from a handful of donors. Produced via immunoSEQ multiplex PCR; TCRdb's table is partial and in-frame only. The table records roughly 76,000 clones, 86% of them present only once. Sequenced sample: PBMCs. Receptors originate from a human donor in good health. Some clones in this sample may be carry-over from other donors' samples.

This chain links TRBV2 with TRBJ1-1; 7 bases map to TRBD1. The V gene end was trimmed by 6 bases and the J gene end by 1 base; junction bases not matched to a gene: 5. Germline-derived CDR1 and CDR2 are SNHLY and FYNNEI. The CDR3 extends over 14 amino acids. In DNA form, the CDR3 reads TGTGCCAGCAGCTGGGACAGCCGGAACACTGAAGCTTTCTTT. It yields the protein CASSWDSRNTEAFF.

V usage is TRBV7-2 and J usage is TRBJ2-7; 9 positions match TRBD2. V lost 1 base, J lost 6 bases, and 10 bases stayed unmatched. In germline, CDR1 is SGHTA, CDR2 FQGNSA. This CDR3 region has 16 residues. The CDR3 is CASSLVLGGRAGEQYF. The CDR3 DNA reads TGTGCCAGCAGCTTAGTCCTAGGCGGGAGGGCCGGCGAGCAGTACTTC.

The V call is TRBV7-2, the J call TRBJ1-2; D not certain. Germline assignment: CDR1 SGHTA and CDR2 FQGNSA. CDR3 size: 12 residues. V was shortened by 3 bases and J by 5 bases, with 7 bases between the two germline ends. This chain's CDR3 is CASSFLLYGYTF. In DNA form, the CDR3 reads TGTGCCAGCAGCTTTCTATTATATGGCTACACCTTC.

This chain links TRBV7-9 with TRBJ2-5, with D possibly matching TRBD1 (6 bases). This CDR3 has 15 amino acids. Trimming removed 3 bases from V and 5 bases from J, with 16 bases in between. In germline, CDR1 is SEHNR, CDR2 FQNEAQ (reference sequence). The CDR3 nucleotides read TGTGCCAGCAGCTTGGTGGGGGCCGAGGGGGAGACCCAGTACTTC. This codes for CASSLVGAEGETQYF.

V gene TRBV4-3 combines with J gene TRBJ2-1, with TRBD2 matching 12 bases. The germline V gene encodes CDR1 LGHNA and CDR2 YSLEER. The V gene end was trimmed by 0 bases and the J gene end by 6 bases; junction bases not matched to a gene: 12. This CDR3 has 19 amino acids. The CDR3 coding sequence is TGCGCCAGCAGCCAAGATCCCGGACTAGCGGGACCCCCTCTCAATGAGCAGTTCTTC. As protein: CASSQDPGLAGPPLNEQFF.

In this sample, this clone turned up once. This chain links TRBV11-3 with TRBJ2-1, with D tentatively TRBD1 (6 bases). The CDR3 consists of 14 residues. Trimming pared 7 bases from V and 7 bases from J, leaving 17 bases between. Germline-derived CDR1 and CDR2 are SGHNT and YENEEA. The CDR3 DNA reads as TGTGCCAGCAAGCCAGGGGCTGGAGAAAATGAGCAGTTCTTC. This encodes CASKPGAGENEQFF.

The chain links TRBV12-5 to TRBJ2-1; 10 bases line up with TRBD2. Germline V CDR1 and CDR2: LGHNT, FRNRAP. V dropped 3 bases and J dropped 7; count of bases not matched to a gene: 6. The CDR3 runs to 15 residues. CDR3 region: CASGFGLAEANEQFF. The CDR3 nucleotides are TGTGCTAGTGGTTTTGGACTAGCGGAGGCTAATGAGCAGTTCTTC. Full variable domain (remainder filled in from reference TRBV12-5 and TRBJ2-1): DARVTQTPRHKVTEMGQEVTMRCQPILGHNTVFWYRQTMMQGLELLAYFRNRAPLDDSGMPKDRFSAEMPDATLATLKIQPSEPRDSAVYFCASGFGLAEANEQFFGPGTRLTVL.

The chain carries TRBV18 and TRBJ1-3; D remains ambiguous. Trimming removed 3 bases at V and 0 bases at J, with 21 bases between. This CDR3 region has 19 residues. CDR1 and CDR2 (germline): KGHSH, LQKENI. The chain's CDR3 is CASSPLFKTTTTSGNTIYF. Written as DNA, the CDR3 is TGTGCCAGCTCACCTCTATTTAAGACCACGACAACCTCTGGAAACACCATATATTTT.

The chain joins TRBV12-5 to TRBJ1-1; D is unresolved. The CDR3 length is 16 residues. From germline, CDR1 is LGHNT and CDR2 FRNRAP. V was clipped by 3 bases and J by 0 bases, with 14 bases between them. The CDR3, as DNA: TGTGCTAGTGGTTTAAGGCGGGGTTCATTGAACACTGAAGCTTTCTTT. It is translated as CASGLRRGSLNTEAFF.

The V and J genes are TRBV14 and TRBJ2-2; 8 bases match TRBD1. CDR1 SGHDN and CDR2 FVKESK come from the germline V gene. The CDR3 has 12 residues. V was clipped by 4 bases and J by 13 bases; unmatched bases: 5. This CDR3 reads CASSPGQGGLFF. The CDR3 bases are TGTGCCAGCAGCCCAGGACAGGGAGGGCTGTTTTTT.

The CDR3 bases are TGTGCCAGCAGCGTATTGACAGCGACCTACAATGAGCAGTTCTTC. Its protein product is CASSVLTATYNEQFF. The chain links TRBV9 to TRBJ2-1; maybe TRBD1 (5 bases). V gave up 1 base and J gave up 2 bases, with 10 bases separating them. Germline-derived CDR1 and CDR2 are SGDLS and YYNGEE. The CDR3 length is 15 residues.

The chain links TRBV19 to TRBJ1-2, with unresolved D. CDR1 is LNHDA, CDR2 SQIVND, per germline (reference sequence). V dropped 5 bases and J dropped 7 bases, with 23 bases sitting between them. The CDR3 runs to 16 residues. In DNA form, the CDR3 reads TGTGCCAGTAGTCTGATGGGGAGGGTTGGGCCTATTGGCTACACCTTC. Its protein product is CASSLMGRVGPIGYTF.

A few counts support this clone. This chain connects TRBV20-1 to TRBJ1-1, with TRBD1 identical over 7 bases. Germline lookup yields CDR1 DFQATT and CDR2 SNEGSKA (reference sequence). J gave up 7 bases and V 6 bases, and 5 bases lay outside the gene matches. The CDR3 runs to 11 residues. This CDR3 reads CSAWTGIEAFF. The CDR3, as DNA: TGCAGTGCCTGGACAGGAATTGAAGCTTTCTTT.

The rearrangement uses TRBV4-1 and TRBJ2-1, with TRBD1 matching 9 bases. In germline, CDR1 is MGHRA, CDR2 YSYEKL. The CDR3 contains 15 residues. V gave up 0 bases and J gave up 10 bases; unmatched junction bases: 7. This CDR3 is CASSQDGQGWSEQFF. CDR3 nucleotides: TGCGCCAGCAGCCAAGACGGACAGGGGTGGTCGGAGCAGTTCTTC.

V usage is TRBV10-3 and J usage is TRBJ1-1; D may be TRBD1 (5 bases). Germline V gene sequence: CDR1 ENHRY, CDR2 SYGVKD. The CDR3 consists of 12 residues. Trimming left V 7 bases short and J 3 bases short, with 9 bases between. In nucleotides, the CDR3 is TGTGCCATCATGGGCAGGGACACTGAAGCTTTCTTT. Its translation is CAIMGRDTEAFF.

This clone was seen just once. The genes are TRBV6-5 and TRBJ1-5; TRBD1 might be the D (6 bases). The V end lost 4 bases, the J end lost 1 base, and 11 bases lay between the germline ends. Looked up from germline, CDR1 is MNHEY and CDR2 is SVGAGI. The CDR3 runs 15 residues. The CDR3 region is CASSSYRESNQPQHF. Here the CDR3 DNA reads TGTGCCAGCAGTTCATACAGGGAAAGCAATCAGCCCCAGCATTTT.

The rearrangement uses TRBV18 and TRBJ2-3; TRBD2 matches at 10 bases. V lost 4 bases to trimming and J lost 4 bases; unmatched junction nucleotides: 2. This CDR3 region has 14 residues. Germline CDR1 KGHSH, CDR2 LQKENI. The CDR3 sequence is CASSRTSGADTQYF. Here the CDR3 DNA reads TGTGCCAGCTCACGGACTAGCGGTGCAGATACGCAGTATTTT.

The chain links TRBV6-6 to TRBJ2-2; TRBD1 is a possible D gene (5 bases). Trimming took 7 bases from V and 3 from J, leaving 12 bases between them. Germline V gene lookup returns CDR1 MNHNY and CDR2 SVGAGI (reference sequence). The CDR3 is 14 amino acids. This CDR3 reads CASILDSHTGELFF. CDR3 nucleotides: TGTGCCAGCATCTTAGACAGTCACACCGGGGAGCTGTTTTTT.

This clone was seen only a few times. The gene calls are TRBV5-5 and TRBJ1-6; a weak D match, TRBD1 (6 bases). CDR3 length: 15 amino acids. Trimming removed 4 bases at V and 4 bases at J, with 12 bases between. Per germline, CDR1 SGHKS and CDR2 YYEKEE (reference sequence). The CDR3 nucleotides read TGTGCCAGCAGCCGCGCAGGGGATTATAATTCACCCCTCCACTTT. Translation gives CASSRAGDYNSPLHF.

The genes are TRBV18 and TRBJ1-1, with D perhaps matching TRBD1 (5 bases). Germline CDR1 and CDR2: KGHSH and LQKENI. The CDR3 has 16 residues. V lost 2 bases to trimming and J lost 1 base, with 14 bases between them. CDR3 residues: CASSPFSGKANTEAFF. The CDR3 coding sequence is TGTGCCAGCTCACCATTTTCAGGGAAAGCGAACACTGAAGCTTTCTTT.

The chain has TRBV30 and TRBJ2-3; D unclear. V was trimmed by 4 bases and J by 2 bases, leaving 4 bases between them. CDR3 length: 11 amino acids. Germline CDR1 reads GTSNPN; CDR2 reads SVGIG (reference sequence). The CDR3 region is CAWTFTDTQYF. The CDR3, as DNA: TGTGCCTGGACCTTCACAGATACGCAGTATTTT.

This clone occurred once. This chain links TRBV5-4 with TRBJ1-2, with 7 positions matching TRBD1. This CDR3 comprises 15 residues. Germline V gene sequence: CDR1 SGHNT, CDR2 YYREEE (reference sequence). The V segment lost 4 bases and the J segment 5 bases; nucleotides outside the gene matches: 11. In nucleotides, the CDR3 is TGTGCCAGCAGCCCATTAGCAGGGGGACAATATGGCTACACCTTC. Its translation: CASSPLAGGQYGYTF.

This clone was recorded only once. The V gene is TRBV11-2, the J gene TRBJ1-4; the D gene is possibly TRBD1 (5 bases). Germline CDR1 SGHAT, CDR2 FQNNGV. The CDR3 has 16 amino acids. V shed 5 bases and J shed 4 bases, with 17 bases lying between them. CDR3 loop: CASSLNGGGVNEKLFF. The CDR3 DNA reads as TGTGCCAGCAGCCTAAATGGCGGGGGGGTTAATGAAAAACTGTTTTTT.

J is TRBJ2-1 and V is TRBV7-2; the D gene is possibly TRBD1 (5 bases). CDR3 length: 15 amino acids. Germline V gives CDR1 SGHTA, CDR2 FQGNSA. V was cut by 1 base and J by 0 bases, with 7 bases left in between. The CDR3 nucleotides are TGTGCCAGCAGCTTAGTTAGGGGCTCCTACAATGAGCAGTTCTTC. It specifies CASSLVRGSYNEQFF.